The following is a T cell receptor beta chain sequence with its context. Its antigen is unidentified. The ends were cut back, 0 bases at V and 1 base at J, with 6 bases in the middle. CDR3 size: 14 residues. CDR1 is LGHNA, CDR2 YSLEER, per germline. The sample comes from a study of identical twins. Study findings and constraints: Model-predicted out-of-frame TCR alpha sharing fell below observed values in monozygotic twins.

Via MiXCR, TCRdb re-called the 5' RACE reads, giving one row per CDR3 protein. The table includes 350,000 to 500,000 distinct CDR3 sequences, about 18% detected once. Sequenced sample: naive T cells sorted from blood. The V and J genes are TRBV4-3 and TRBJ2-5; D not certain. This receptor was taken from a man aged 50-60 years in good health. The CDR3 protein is CASSQDRIQETQYF. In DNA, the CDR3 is TGCGCCAGCAGCCAAGATCGGATCCAAGAGACCCAGTACTTC.